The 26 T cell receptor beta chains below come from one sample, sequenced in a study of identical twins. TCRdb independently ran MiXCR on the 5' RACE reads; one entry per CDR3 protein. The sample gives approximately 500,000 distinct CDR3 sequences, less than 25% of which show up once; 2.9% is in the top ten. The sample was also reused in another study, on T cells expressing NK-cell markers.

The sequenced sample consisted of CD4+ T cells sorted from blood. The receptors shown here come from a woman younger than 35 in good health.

The CDR3 region is CSARGADSYTKETQYF. The CDR3 DNA reads TGCAGTGCTAGAGGGGCCGACAGTTACACCAAAGAGACCCAGTACTTC. The chain is built from TRBV20-1 and TRBJ2-5; possibly TRBD1 for D (5 bases). The V gene lost 1 base and the J gene lost 3 bases, with 18 bases spanning the gap. The germline gives CDR1 DFQATT, CDR2 SNEGSKA (reference sequence). CDR3 size: 16 residues.

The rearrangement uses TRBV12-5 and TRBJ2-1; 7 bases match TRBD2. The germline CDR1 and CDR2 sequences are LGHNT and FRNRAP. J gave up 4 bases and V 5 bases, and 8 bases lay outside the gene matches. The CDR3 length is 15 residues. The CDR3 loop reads CASGGLGHKYNEQFF. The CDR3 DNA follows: TGTGCTAGTGGTGGACTAGGCCATAAGTACAATGAGCAGTTCTTC.

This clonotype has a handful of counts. The CDR3, as DNA: TGCAGCGGGGACAGGGGTACAGATACGCAGTATTTT. Amino acids: CSGDRGTDTQYF. The genes are TRBV29-1 and TRBJ2-3, with 10 bases that match TRBD1. The CDR3 sequence is 12 residues long. Germline V gene sequence: CDR1 SQVTM, CDR2 ANQGSEA. V lost 7 bases to trimming and J lost 3 bases; unmatched junction nucleotides: 1.

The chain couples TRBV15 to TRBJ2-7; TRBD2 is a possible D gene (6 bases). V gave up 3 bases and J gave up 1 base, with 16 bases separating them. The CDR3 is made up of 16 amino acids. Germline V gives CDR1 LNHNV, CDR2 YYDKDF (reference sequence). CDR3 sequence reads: CATSSKIGDFSYEQYF. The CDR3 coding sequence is TGTGCCACCAGCAGTAAGATCGGGGACTTTTCCTACGAGCAGTACTTC. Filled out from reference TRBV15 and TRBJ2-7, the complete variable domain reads DAMVIQNPRYQVTQFGKPVTLSCSQTLNHNVMYWYQQKSSQAPKLLFHYYDKDFNNEADTPDNFQSRRPNTSFCFLDIRSPGLGDTAMYLCATSSKIGDFSYEQYFGPGTRLTVT.

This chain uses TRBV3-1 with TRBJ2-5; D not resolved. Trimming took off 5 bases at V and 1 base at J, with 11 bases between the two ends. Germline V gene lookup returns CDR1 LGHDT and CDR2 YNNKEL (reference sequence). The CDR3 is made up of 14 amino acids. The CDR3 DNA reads TGTGCCAGCAGCTCCCGCCTGCTCCAAGAGACCCAGTACTTC. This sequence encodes CASSSRLLQETQYF.

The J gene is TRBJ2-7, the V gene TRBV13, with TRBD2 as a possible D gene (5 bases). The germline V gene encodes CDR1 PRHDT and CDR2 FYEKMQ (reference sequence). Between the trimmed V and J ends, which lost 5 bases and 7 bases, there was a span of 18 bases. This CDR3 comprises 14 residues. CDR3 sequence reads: CASSRWSGTLEQYF. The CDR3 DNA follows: TGTGCCAGCAGCCGGTGGAGCGGAACCTTGGAGCAGTACTTC.

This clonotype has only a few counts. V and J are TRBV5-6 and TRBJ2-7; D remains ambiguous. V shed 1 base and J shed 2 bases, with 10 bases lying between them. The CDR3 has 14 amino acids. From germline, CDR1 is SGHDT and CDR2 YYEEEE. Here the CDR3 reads CASSLRAGTYEQYF. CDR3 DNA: TGTGCCAGCAGCTTGCGGGCCGGTACCTACGAGCAGTACTTC.

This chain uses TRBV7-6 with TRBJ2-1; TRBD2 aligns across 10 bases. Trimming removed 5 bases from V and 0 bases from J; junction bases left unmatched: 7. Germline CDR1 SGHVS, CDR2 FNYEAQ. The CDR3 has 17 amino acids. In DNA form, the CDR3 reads TGTGCCAGCAGCCCTCTAGCGGGAGCTAGCTCCTACAATGAGCAGTTCTTC. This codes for CASSPLAGASSYNEQFF.

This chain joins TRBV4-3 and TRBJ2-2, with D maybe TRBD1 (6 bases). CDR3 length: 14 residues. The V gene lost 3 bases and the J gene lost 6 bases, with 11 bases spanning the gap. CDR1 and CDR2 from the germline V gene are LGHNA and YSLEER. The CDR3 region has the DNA TGCGCCAGCAGCCAGCACAGGGAATCCGGGGAGCTGTTTTTT. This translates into CASSQHRESGELFF.

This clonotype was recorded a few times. DNA for the CDR3: TGCAGTGCTAGAGAACCCTCGACAGGGGTCCAAGAGACCCAGTACTTC. It specifies CSAREPSTGVQETQYF. This sequence joins TRBV20-1 and TRBJ2-5, with 8 bases fitting TRBD1. The germline CDR1 and CDR2 sequences are DFQATT and SNEGSKA (reference sequence). This CDR3 comprises 16 residues. V lost 0 bases and J lost 1; bases outside the gene matches: 7.

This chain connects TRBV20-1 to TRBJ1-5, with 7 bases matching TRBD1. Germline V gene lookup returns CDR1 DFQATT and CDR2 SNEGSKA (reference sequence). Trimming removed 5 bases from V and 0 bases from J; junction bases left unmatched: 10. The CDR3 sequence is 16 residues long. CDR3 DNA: TGCAGTGCTGTAAAGACAGGGCCTAATAGCAATCAGCCCCAGCATTTT. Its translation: CSAVKTGPNSNQPQHF.

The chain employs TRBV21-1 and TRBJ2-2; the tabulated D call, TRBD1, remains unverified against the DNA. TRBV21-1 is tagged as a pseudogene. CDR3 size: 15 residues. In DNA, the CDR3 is TGTGCCAGCAGCGACAGACAGGGGGGAATCGGGGAGCTGTTTTTT. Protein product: CASSDRQGGIGELFF.

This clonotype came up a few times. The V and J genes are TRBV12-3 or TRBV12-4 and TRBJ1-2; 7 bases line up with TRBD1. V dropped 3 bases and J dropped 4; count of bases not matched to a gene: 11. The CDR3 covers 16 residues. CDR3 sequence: CASSFGGKGGFYGYTF. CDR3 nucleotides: TGTGCCAGCAGTTTTGGCGGTAAAGGGGGCTTCTATGGCTACACCTTC.

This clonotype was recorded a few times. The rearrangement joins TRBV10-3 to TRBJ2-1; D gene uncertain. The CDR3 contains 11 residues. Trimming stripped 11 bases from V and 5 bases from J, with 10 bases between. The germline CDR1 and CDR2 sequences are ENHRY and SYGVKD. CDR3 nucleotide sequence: TGTGCCCTCGGGCGGAACAATGAGCAGTTCTTC. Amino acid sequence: CALGRNNEQFF.

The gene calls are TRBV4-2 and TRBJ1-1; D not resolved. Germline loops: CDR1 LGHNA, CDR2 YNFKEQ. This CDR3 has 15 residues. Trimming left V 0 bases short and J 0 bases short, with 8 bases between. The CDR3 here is CASSQDLMVNTEAFF. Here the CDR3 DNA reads TGTGCCAGCAGCCAAGATTTGATGGTGAACACTGAAGCTTTCTTT.

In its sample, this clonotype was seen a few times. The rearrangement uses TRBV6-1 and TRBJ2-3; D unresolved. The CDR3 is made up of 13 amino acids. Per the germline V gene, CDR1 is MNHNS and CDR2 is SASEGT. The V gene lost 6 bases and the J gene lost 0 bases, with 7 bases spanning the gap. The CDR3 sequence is CASRLVSTDTQYF. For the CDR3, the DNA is TGTGCCAGCAGGCTCGTGAGCACAGATACGCAGTATTTT.

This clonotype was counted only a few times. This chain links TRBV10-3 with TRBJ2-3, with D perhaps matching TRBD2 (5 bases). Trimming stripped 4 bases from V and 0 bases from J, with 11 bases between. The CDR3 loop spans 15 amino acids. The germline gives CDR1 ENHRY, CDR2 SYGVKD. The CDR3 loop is CAISGAAASTDTQYF. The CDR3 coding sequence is TGTGCCATCAGTGGGGCAGCGGCAAGCACAGATACGCAGTATTTT.

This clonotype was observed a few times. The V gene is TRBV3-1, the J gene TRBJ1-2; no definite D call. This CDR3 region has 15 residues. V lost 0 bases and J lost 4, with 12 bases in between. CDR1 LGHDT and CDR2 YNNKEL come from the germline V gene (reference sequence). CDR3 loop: CASSQDLNSFYGYTF. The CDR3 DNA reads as TGTGCCAGCAGCCAAGATTTGAACAGCTTCTATGGCTACACCTTC.

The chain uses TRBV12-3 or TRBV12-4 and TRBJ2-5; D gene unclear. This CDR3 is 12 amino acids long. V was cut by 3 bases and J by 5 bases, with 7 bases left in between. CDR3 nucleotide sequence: TGTGCCAGCAGTTTTGTTTTGGAGACCCAGTACTTC. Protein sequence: CASSFVLETQYF.

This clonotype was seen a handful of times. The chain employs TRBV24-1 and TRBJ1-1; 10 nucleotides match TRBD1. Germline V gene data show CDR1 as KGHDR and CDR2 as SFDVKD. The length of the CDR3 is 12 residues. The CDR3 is CPGTGASTEAFF. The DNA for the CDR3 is TGTCCCGGGACAGGGGCGAGCACTGAAGCTTTCTTT.

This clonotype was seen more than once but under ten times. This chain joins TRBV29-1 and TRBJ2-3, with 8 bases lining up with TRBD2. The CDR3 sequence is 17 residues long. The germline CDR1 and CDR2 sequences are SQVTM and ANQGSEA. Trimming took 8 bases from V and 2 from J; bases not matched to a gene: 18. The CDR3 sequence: CSSGGRASGPFTDTQYF. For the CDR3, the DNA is TGCAGCTCGGGGGGGAGGGCGAGCGGGCCCTTCACAGATACGCAGTATTTT.

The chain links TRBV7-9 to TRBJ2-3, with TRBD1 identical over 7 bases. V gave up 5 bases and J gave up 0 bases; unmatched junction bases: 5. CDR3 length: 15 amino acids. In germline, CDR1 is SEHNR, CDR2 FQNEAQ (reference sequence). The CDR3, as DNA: TGTGCCAGCAGCCGACGGACAGGAAGCACAGATACGCAGTATTTT. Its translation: CASSRRTGSTDTQYF.

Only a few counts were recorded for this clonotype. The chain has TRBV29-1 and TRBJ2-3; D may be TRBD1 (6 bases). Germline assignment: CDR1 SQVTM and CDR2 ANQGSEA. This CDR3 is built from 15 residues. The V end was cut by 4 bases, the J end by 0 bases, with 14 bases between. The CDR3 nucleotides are TGCAGCGTTGGGGACACATACCATAGCACAGATACGCAGTATTTT. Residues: CSVGDTYHSTDTQYF.

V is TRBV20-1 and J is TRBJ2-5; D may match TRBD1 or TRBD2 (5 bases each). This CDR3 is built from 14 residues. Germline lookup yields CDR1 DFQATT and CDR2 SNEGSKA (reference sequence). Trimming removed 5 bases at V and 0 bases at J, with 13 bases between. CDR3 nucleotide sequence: TGCAGTGCTTCCCGGGACGCGGACCAAGAGACCCAGTACTTC. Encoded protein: CSASRDADQETQYF.

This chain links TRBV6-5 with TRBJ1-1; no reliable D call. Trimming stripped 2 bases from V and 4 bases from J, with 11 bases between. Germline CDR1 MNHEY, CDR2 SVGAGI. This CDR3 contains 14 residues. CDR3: CASSYRDEVTEAFF. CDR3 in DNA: TGTGCCAGCAGTTACCGGGATGAGGTCACTGAAGCTTTCTTT.

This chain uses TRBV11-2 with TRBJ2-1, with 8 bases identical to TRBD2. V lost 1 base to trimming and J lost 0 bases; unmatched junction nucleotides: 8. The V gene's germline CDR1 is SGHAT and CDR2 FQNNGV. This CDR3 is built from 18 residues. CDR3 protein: CASSLGPSGPVSYNEQFF. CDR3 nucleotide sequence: TGTGCCAGCAGCTTAGGCCCTAGCGGGCCGGTCTCCTACAATGAGCAGTTCTTC.